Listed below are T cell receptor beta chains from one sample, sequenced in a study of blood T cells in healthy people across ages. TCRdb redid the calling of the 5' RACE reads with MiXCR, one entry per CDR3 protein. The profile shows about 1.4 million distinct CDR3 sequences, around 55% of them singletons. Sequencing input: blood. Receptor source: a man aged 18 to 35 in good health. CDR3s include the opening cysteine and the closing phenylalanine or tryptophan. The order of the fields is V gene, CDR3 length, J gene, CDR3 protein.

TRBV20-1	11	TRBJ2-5	CKDRVWETQYF
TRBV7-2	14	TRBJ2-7	CAPRVERVSYEQYF
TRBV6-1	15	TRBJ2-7	CASSLEGTADYEQYF
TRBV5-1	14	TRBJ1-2	CASSPTGGAFGYTF
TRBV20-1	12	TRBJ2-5	CSATRGQETQYF
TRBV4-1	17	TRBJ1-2	CASSQELRPNHPYGYTF
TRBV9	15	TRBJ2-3	CASSETTVNTDTQYF
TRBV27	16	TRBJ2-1	CASSLFGRGAVNEQFF
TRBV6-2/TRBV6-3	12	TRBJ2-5	CASSRQIETQYF
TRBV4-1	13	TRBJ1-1	CASNRGFMDEAFF
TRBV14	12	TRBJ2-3	CASSRTSLAQYF
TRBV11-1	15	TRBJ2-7	CASSPLTGSTYEQYF
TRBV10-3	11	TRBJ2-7	CAISDIYEQYF
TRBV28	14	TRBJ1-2	CASLSSGLALGYTF